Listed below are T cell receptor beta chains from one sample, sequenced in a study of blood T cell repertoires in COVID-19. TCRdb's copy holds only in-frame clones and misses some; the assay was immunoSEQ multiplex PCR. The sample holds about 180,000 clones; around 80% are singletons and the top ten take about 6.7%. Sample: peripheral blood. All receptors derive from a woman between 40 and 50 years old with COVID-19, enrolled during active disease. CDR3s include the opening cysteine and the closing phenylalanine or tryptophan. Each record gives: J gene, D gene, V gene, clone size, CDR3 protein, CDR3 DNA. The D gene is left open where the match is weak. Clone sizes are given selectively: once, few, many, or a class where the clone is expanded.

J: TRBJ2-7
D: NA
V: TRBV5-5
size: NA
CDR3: CASSLEGPYEQYF
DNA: TGTGCCAGCAGCTTGGAGGGGCCCTACGAGCAGTACTTC

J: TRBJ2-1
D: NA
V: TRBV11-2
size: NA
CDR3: CASSSRGEQFF
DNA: TGTGCCAGCAGCTCCCGAGGTGAGCAGTTCTTC

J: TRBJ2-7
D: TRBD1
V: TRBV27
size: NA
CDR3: CASTMTDRAPYEQYF
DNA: TGTGCCAGCACGATGACAGACAGGGCACCCTACGAGCAGTACTTC

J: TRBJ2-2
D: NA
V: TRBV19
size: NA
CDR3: CASLRTQTTGELFF
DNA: TGTGCCAGTCTCCGGACTCAAACCACCGGGGAGCTGTTTTTT

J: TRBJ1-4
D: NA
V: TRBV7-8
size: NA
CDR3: CASSLGVPAGEKLFF
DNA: TGTGCCAGCAGCTTAGGTGTCCCTGCGGGTGAAAAACTGTTTTTT

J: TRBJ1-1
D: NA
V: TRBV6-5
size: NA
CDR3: CASSYSSLGGNTEAFF
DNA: TGTGCCAGCAGTTACTCGTCTCTGGGGGGGAACACTGAAGCTTTCTTT

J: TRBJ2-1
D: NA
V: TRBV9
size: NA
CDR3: CASSVAGSAINEQFF
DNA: TGTGCCAGCAGCGTAGCTGGGAGCGCAATTAATGAGCAGTTCTTC

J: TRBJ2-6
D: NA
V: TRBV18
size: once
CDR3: CASSLRLAGANVLTF
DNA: TGTGCCAGCTCACTGCGGCTGGCTGGGGCCAACGTCCTGACTTTC

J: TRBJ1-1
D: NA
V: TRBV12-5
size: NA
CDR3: CASGFSSGWEANTEAFF
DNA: TGTGCTAGTGGTTTCTCCTCCGGTTGGGAGGCGAACACTGAAGCTTTCTTT

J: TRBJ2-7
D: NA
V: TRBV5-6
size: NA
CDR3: CASNDAGQPYYEQYF
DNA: TGTGCCAGCAATGACGCGGGACAGCCTTACTACGAGCAGTACTTC

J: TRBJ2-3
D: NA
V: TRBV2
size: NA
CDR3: CASIVFDQRGTQYF
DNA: TGTGCCAGCATCGTCTTTGACCAGCGAGGGACGCAGTATTTT

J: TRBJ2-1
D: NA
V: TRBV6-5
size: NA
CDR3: CATDTRGKGGNEQFF
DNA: TGTGCCACCGATACTCGGGGGAAGGGGGGGAATGAGCAGTTCTTC

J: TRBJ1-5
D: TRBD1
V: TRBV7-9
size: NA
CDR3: CASSGDRYSNQPQHF
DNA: TGTGCCAGCAGCGGGGACAGATATAGCAATCAGCCCCAGCATTTT

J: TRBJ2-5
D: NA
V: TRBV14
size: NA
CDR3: CASSQWGVLQETQYF
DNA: TGTGCCAGCAGCCAATGGGGGGTTTTGCAAGAGACCCAGTACTTC

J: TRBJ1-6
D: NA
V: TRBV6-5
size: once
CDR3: CASTRASNSPLHF
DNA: TGTGCCAGCACCAGGGCCAGTAATTCACCCCTCCACTTT

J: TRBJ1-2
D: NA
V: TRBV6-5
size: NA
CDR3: CASSYSQGIDVRGYTF
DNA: TGTGCCAGCAGTTACTCACAGGGTATTGATGTTCGCGGCTACACCTTC

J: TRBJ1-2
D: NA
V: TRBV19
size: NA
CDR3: CASSPGGGSGYTF
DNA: TGTGCCAGTTCACCCGGCGGGGGTTCTGGCTACACCTTC

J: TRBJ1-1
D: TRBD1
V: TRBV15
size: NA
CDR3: CATSRGAQGAFEAFF
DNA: TGTGCCACCAGCAGAGGTGCACAGGGGGCGTTTGAAGCTTTCTTT